This T cell receptor (beta chain) was found in a study of blood T cell repertoires in COVID-19. Original handling: For nucleated cells, counts were estimated from reference gene primer amplification. Assay used: immunoSEQ multiplex PCR; TCRdb lists only in-frame clones, some missing. That table furnishes V, J and clone size, whereas the DNA furnished D and trimming. The sample lists tens of thousands of clones; roughly 88% were seen once. Germline V lookup: CDR1 SGHRS, CDR2 YFSETQ. The V gene lost 5 bases and the J gene lost 4 bases, with 6 bases spanning the gap. The CDR3 covers 11 residues. This clonotype was sampled from a man aged 25-45 years with acute or convalescent COVID-19. This sequence joins TRBV5-1 and TRBJ2-5, with D possibly TRBD2 on 6 matching bases. The sample was peripheral blood. The CDR3 sequence is CASRGGETQYF. In DNA form, the CDR3 reads TGCGCCAGCAGGGGAGGAGAGACCCAGTACTTC. Supplemented by reference TRBV5-1 and TRBJ2-5, the full variable domain reads KAGVTQTPRYLIKTRGQQVTLSCSPISGHRSVSWYQQTPGQGLQFLFEYFSETQRNKGNFPGRFSGRQFSNSRSEMNVSTLELGDSALYLCASRGGETQYFGPGTRLLVL.